Sequencing of this T cell receptor (beta chain) was carried out in a study of cytomegalovirus exposure and HLA in healthy donors. Whole-study results and caveats: In a later analysis, V- and J-gene trimming of beta chains associated with a DCLRE1C missense variant, replicated independently. Reports state that TCR beta sequences accurately predicted most subjects' HLA-A and HLA-B alleles.

Looked up from germline, CDR1 is SGHDT and CDR2 is YYEEEE. The CDR3 has 16 amino acids. J gave up 7 bases and V 4 bases, and 13 bases lay outside the gene matches. 60 Vbeta and 13 Jbeta primers were used in PCR. Sequencing was performed with immunoSEQ multiplex PCR; in TCRdb, only in-frame clones are kept and a portion is missing. This table has 200,000 to 250,000 clones, roughly 87% appearing once. About this clone itself: Its antigen is currently unknown.

This receptor was identified in a woman between 40 and 55 years old in good health and CMV-seropositive. The chain uses TRBV5-6 and TRBJ1-4, with TRBD1 matching 7 bases. Sequenced material: PBMCs. CDR3 bases: TGTGCCAGCAGCCCACGACAGGGATTGGAGGGTGAAAAACTGTTTTTT. Residues: CASSPRQGLEGEKLFF.